This is a list of T cell receptor beta chains from one sample in a study of T cells in Graves' hyperthyroidism and ophthalmopathy. TCRdb fed the multiplex PCR reads into MiXCR, producing one record per CDR3 protein. The sample holds approximately 420,000 distinct CDR3 sequences, roughly an eighth seen once. The sequencing sample was made of blood. These receptors were collected from a woman under 30 with Graves' hyperthyroidism. The CDR3 runs from the conserved cysteine through the conserved F or W. Each record gives: J gene, V gene, clone size, D gene, CDR3 DNA, CDR3 protein. The D gene is left open where the match is weak. Not all rows give a size; the values are once, few, many and, for expanded clones, a class.

>TRBJ2-3|TRBV9|.|.
TGTGCCAGCAGCGTAACACCCTCGGGGGTAACAGATACGCAGTATTTT
CASSVTPSGVTDTQYF
>TRBJ2-5|TRBV20-1|few|TRBD1
TGCAGTGCTTTACCAGGGGGCTCGGAGACCCAGTACTTC
CSALPGGSETQYF
>TRBJ1-1|TRBV5-1|many|.
TGCGCCAGCAGCCCTCGGACAGACGCGAACACTGAAGCTTTCTTT
CASSPRTDANTEAFF
>TRBJ1-6|TRBV29-1|few|TRBD1
TGCAGCGTTGACGACAGGGGCCCGAACTATAATTCACCCCTCCACTTT
CSVDDRGPNYNSPLHF
>TRBJ2-5|TRBV20-1|many|.
TGCAGTGCCAATGACTATCCGCAAGAGACCCAGTACTTC
CSANDYPQETQYF
>TRBJ1-2|TRBV19|few|.
TGTGCCAGTAGTATTATGGGGGATAACTATGGCTACACCTTC
CASSIMGDNYGYTF
>TRBJ2-3|TRBV28|many|.
TGTGCCAGCAGTACCCTTCTAGAGACGCAGTATTTT
CASSTLLETQYF
>TRBJ2-1|TRBV5-1|.|TRBD2
TGCGCCAGCAGCTTGGATCGACTAGCGGACAATGAGCAGTTCTTC
CASSLDRLADNEQFF
>TRBJ2-4|TRBV28|.|.
TGTGCCACCGGACAGTTGGGTTTTGGCAAAAACATTCAGTACTTC
CATGQLGFGKNIQYF
>TRBJ1-4|TRBV18|many|.
TGTGCCAGCTCACCAACGATTGGAGAAAAACTGTTTTTT
CASSPTIGEKLFF
>TRBJ1-6|TRBV20-1|.|.
TGCAGTGCTAGAGATTTCGGAGGCGGCCTTAATTCACCCCTCCACTTT
CSARDFGGGLNSPLHF
>TRBJ2-7|TRBV20-1|few|.
TGCAGTGGGGCGGACGGGATCTCCTACGAGCAGTACTTC
CSGADGISYEQYF
>TRBJ1-5|TRBV20-1|.|.
TGCAGTGCTAGATTACCGGGGTCGGAGGCACAGCCCCAGCATTTT
CSARLPGSEAQPQHF
>TRBJ1-1|TRBV7-9|.|.
TGTGCCAGCAGCTCCCCATTTCGGGGACACGAAGCTTTCTTT
CASSSPFRGHEAFF
>TRBJ1-1|TRBV30|many|.
TGTGCCTGGCGGGACGGGGACAACACTGAAGCTTTCTTT
CAWRDGDNTEAFF
>TRBJ1-6|TRBV5-4|few|.
TGTGCCAGCAGCCCCTGGGGTGGACCGGGTAATTCACCCCTCCACTTT
CASSPWGGPGNSPLHF
>TRBJ2-2|TRBV28|few|TRBD2
TGTGCCAGCAGCGCGGGGGGGACCGGGGAGCTGTTTTTT
CASSAGGTGELFF
>TRBJ2-5|TRBV6-1|.|TRBD2
TGTGCCAGCCCTAAGGGACTAGCGGGAGGGCGGGGAGAGACCCAGTACTTC
CASPKGLAGGRGETQYF
>TRBJ1-4|TRBV28|many|.
TGTGCCAGCAGTTTTTTAGACAGGTCTAATGAAAAACTGTTTTTT
CASSFLDRSNEKLFF
>TRBJ2-7|TRBV10-2|many|TRBD1
TGCGCCAGCAGTGAAGGGGGCAAGCAGTACTTC
CASSEGGKQYF
>TRBJ2-2|TRBV19|few|TRBD1
TGTGCCAGTAGTATAGGACAGGGTAACACCGGGGAGCTGTTTTTT
CASSIGQGNTGELFF
>TRBJ2-3|TRBV7-2|many|TRBD2
TGTGCCAGCAGCTTACCTAGCGGGAGGGCGAATACGCAGTATTTT
CASSLPSGRANTQYF
>TRBJ2-5|TRBV6-2/TRBV6-3|many|TRBD1
TGTGCCAGCAGGATACAGGGGCTACAAGAGACCCAGTACTTC
CASRIQGLQETQYF
>TRBJ1-1|TRBV3-1|many|TRBD1
TGTGCCAGCAGCCGACAGGGTTCGGGGACCACTGAAGCTTTCTTT
CASSRQGSGTTEAFF
>TRBJ1-2|TRBV20-1|many|.
TGCAGTGCTATCCCAGGGGCCGACTATGGCTACACCTTC
CSAIPGADYGYTF
>TRBJ2-7|TRBV6-6|.|.
TGTGCCAGCAGTTACTCTACATGGGGTGGCTACGAGCAGTACTTC
CASSYSTWGGYEQYF
>TRBJ2-3|TRBV20-1|many|.
TGCAGTGCTAGAGACCCTAGGAGAGATACGCAGTATTTT
CSARDPRRDTQYF
>TRBJ2-3|TRBV20-1|many|TRBD2
TGCAGTGCTAGAGGGACTAGCGGGGCCCCCCCAGATACGCAGTATTTT
CSARGTSGAPPDTQYF
>TRBJ2-7|TRBV27|many|TRBD2
TGTGCCAGCAGTTTCTCTCTAGCGGCTAGCTCCTACGAGCAGTACTTC
CASSFSLAASSYEQYF
>TRBJ2-1|TRBV20-1|many|TRBD2
TGCAGTGCTAGTGTAGCGGGAATCGCCTACAATGAGCAGTTCTTC
CSASVAGIAYNEQFF
>TRBJ2-1|TRBV30|many|TRBD2
TGTGCCTGGGTTAGAGCGGGAGTAAGTGAGCAGTTCTTC
CAWVRAGVSEQFF
>TRBJ2-7|TRBV7-3|few|TRBD2
TGTGCCAGCAGCTTAAAGGCTAGCGGGAGCTACGAGCAGTACTTC
CASSLKASGSYEQYF
>TRBJ2-7|TRBV20-1|many|.
TGCAGTGCTTTGCCGGGACACCCAACCAACGAGCAGTACTTC
CSALPGHPTNEQYF
>TRBJ1-4|TRBV18|many|.
TGTGCCAGCTCACCGGGGTCTGAAAAACTGTTTTTT
CASSPGSEKLFF
>TRBJ2-7|TRBV2|many|TRBD1
TGTGCCAGCAGACAAACAGGGGAGAGGGTACTGGGGCACGAGCAGTACTTC
CASRQTGERVLGHEQYF
>TRBJ2-3|TRBV6-4|.|TRBD2
TGTGCCAGCAGTGACTCGGCTAGCGGGAATACAGATACGCAGTATTTT
CASSDSASGNTDTQYF
>TRBJ1-2|TRBV6-5|few|.
TGTGCCAGCACCCCGGCGGACTATGGCTACACCTTC
CASTPADYGYTF
>TRBJ2-3|TRBV29-1|many|TRBD1
TGCAGCGTTGACAGGGGGCATACAGATACGCAGTATTTT
CSVDRGHTDTQYF
>TRBJ2-7|TRBV11-2|.|TRBD1
TGTGCCAGCAGCCGCCTTGTGGGACAGTACTCCTACGAGCAGTACTTC
CASSRLVGQYSYEQYF
>TRBJ2-1|TRBV5-1|many|TRBD1
TGCGCCAGCAGCTTCTGGCAGGGGGACAATTACAATGAGCAGTTCTTC
CASSFWQGDNYNEQFF
>TRBJ2-7|TRBV10-3|.|.
TGTGCCATCAGTGAGTCGGAGGGGCGCGGATTTTTCTACGAGCAGTACTTC
CAISESEGRGFFYEQYF
>TRBJ1-4|TRBV12-3/TRBV12-4|many|.
TGTGCCAGCAGTTTCCGTGCCGATGAAAAACTGTTTTTT
CASSFRADEKLFF
>TRBJ1-2|TRBV9|few|TRBD1
TGTGCCAGCAGGACCCATCAGGGGGCTGGCTACACCTTC
CASRTHQGAGYTF
>TRBJ2-7|TRBV6-2/TRBV6-3|many|.
TGTGCCAGCAGTTACGCGGGACTTACCTACGAGCAGTACTTC
CASSYAGLTYEQYF
>TRBJ2-7|TRBV20-1|.|.
TGCAGTGCTAGATTGCGGGAATTGGTAATTAGGTCCTACGAGCAGTACTTC
CSARLRELVIRSYEQYF
>TRBJ1-1|TRBV5-1|many|TRBD1
TGCGCCAGCAGCCACGGGACAGCGAATGAAGCTTTCTTT
CASSHGTANEAFF
>TRBJ2-3|TRBV11-2|many|TRBD2
TGTGCCAGCAGTTTTGGGACTACAAGCACAGATACGCAGTATTTT
CASSFGTTSTDTQYF